This T cell receptor beta chain originates from a study of control samples from healthy donors and cancer patients (dated by TCRdb to 2018 to 2020). Regarding this clone: The clone's antigen remains unknown. Per-base quality was not reported, and no clone a single base away is much larger than it.

Preparation of the library involved the immunoSEQ multiplex PCR assay. TCRdb re-hosts the immuneACCESS table, in-frame sequences only. Its copies lack some clones; in the studies checked, an unresolved V gene accounts for under half of them, and the cause for the rest is not known. The sample table contains 70,000 to 100,000 clones; only one count was recorded for roughly nine tenths of them. In total, the top ten clones hold 15% to 20% of the sample. V is pruned by 6 bases and J by 4 bases, leaving 6 bases of the junction without a gene match. Its CDR3 holds 14 amino acids, cysteine through phenylalanine. Just CDR3 DNA is preserved here, 42 bases in frame from base 1. The germline V gene (reference sequence) provides CDR1 MNHEY and CDR2 SMNVEV.

This receptor was identified in a man between 45 and 60 years old in good health. The rearrangement joined TRBV27 to TRBJ1-1; TRBD1 lines up with 9 middle nucleotides. Sequencing input: blood. This receptor has the CDR3 CASRQGARSTEAFF. The nucleotides read TGTGCCAGCAGACAGGGGGCTAGAAGCACTGAAGCTTTCTTT.